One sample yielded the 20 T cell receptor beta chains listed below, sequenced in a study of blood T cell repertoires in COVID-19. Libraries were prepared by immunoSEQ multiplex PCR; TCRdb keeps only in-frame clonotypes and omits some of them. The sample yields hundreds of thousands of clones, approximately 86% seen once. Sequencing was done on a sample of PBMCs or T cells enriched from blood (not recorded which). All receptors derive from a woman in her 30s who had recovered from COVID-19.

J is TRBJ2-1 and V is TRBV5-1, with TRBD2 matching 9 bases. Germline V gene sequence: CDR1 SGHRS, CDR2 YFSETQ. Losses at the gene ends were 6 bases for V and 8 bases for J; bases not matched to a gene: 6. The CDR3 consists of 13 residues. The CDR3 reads CASMRAGGDEQFF. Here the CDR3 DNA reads TGCGCCAGCATGCGAGCGGGGGGCGATGAGCAGTTCTTC. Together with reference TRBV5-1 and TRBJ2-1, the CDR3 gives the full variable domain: KAGVTQTPRYLIKTRGQQVTLSCSPISGHRSVSWYQQTPGQGLQFLFEYFSETQRNKGNFPGRFSGRQFSNSRSEMNVSTLELGDSALYLCASMRAGGDEQFFGPGTRLTVL.

The CDR3 DNA sequence: TGCGCCAGCAGCTTGGCCCGGGGCAATGAGCAGTTCTTC. It encodes CASSLARGNEQFF. This rearrangement joins TRBV5-1 to TRBJ2-1; TRBD2 is a possible D gene (5 bases). V lost 0 bases and J lost 6, with 7 bases in between. Germline V lookup: CDR1 SGHRS, CDR2 YFSETQ. The CDR3 is 13 amino acids.

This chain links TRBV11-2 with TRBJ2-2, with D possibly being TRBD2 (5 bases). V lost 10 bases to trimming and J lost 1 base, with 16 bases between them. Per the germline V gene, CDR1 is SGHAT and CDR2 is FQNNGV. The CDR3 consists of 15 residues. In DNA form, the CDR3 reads TGTGCCACCCGTCTCGGGGATCGGAACACCGGGGAGCTGTTTTTT. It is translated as CATRLGDRNTGELFF.

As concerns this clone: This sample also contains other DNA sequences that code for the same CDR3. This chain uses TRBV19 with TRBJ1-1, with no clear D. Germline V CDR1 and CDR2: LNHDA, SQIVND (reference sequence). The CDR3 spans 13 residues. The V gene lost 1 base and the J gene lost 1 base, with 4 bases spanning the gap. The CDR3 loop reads CASSIGRNTEAFF. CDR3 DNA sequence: TGTGCCAGTAGTATAGGGAGGAACACTGAAGCTTTCTTT.

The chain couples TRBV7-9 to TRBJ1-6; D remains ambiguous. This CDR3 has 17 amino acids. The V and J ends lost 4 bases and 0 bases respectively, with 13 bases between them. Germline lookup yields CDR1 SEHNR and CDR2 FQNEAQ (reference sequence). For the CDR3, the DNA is TGTGCCAGCAGCTCGACCCTCCGGAGCTCCTATAATTCACCCCTCCACTTT. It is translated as CASSSTLRSSYNSPLHF.

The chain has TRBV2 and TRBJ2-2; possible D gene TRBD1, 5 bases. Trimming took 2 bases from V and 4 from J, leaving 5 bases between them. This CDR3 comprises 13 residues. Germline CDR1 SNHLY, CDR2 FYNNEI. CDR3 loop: CASSERGTGELFF. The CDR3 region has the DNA TGTGCCAGCAGTGAAAGGGGCACCGGGGAGCTGTTTTTT. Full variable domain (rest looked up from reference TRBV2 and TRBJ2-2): EPEVTQTPSHQVTQMGQEVILRCVPISNHLYFYWYRQILGQKVEFLVSFYNNEISEKSEIFDDQFSVERPDGSNFTLKIRSTKLEDSAMYFCASSERGTGELFFGEGSRLTVL.

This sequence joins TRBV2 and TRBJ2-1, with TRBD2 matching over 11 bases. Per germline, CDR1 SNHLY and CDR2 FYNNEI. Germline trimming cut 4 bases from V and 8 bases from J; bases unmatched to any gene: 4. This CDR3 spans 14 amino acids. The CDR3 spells CASSVAGGRDEQFF. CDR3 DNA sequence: TGTGCCAGCAGTGTAGCGGGAGGGAGGGATGAGCAGTTCTTC.

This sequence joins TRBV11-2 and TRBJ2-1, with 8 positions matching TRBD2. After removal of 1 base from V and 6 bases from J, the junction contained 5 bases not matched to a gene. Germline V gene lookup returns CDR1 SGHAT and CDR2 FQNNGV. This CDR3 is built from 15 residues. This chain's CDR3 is CASSLAGLAVNEQFF. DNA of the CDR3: TGTGCCAGCAGCTTAGCAGGACTAGCTGTCAATGAGCAGTTCTTC.

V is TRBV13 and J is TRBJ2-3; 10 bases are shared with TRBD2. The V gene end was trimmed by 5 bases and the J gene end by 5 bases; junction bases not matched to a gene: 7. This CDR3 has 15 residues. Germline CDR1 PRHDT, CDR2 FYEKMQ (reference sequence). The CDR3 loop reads CASSVLAGRGDTQYF. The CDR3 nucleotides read TGTGCCAGCAGCGTACTAGCGGGGCGGGGAGATACGCAGTATTTT.

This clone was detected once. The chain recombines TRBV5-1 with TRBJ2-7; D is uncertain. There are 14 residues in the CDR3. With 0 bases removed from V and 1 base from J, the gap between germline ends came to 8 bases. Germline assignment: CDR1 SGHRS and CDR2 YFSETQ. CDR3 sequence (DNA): TGCGCCAGCAGCTTGGAAGCAGGATCCTACGAGCAGTACTTC. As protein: CASSLEAGSYEQYF.

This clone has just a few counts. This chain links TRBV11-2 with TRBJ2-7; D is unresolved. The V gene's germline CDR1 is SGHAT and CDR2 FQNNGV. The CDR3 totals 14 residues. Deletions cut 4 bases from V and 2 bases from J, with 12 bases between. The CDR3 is CASSSAVLPYEQYF. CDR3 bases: TGTGCCAGCAGCTCCGCGGTGTTACCCTACGAGCAGTACTTC. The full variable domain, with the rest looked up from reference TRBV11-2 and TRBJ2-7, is EAGVAQSPRYKIIEKRQSVAFWCNPISGHATLYWYQQILGQGPKLLIQFQNNGVVDDSQLPKDRFSAERLKGVDSTLKIQPAKLEDSAVYLCASSSAVLPYEQYFGPGTRLTVT.

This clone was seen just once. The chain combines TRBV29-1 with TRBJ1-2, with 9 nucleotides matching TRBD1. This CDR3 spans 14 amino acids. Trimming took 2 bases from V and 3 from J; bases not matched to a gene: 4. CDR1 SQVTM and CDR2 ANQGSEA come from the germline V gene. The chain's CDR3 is CSVEKGQGDYGYTF. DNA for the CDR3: TGCAGCGTTGAAAAGGGACAGGGCGACTATGGCTACACCTTC.

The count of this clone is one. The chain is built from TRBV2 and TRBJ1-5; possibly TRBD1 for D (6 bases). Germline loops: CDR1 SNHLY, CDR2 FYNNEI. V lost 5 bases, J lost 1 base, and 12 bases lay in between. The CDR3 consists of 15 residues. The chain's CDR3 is CASSSQGQSNQPQHF. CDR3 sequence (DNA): TGTGCCAGCAGTTCCCAGGGGCAAAGCAATCAGCCCCAGCATTTT.

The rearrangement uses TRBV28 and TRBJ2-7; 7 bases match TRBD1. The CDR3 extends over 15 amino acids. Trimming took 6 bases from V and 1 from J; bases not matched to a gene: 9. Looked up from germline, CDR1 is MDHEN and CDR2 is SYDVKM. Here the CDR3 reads CASRGSGTVSYEQYF. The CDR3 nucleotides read TGTGCCAGCAGGGGTTCCGGGACAGTATCCTACGAGCAGTACTTC.

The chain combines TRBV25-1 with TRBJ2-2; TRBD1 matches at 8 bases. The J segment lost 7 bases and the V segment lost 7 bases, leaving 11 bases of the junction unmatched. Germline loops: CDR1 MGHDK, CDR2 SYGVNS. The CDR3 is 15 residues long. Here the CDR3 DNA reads TGTGCCAGCACACCGGGACAGGAGGTTGTCGGGGAGCTGTTTTTT. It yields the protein CASTPGQEVVGELFF.

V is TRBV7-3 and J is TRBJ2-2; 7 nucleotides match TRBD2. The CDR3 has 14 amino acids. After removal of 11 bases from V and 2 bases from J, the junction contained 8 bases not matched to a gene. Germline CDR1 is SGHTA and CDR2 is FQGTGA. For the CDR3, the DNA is TGTGCCCGACGGACTAGAGGTAACACCGGGGAGCTGTTTTTT. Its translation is CARRTRGNTGELFF.

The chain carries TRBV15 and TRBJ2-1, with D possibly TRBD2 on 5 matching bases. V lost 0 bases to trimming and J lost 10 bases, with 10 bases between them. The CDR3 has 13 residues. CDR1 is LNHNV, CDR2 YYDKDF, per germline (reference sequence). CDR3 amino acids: CATSRDLRVEQFF. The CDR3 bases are TGTGCCACCAGCAGAGATTTGCGGGTGGAGCAGTTCTTC. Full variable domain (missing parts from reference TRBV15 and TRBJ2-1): DAMVIQNPRYQVTQFGKPVTLSCSQTLNHNVMYWYQQKSSQAPKLLFHYYDKDFNNEADTPDNFQSRRPNTSFCFLDIRSPGLGDTAMYLCATSRDLRVEQFFGPGTRLTVL.

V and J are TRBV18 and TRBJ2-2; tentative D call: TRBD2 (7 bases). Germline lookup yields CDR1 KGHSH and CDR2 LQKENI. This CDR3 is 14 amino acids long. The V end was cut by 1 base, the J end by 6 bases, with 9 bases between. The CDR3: CASSPLRGPGELFF. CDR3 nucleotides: TGTGCCAGCTCACCACTGCGGGGGCCCGGGGAGCTGTTTTTT.

The CDR3 loop reads CASTNTRGLAKNIQYF. The DNA of the CDR3 is TGTGCCAGCACCAATACTAGGGGGCTCGCCAAAAACATTCAGTACTTC. The chain has TRBV28 and TRBJ2-4, with TRBD1 matching 7 bases. The germline V gene has CDR1 MDHEN and CDR2 SYDVKM. J lost 1 base, V lost 7 bases, and 10 bases had no gene match. This CDR3 is built from 16 residues.

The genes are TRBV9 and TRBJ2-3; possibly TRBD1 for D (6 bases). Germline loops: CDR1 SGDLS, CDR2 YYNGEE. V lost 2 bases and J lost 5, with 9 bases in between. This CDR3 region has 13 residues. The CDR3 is CASSVEGGDTQYF. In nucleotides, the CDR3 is TGTGCCAGCAGCGTGGAAGGGGGAGATACGCAGTATTTT. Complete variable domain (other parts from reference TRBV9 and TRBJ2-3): DSGVTQTPKHLITATGQRVTLRCSPRSGDLSVYWYQQSLDQGLQFLIQYYNGEERAKGNILERFSAQQFPDLHSELNLSSLELGDSALYFCASSVEGGDTQYFGPGTRLTVL.